This entry is about one TCR beta chain. Its antigen is as yet unknown. This entry is derived from a study of cytomegalovirus exposure and HLA in healthy donors. Clones were sequenced by immunoSEQ multiplex PCR, and TCRdb holds only the in-frame ones, with some missing. This sample has 150,000 to 200,000 clones, with about 86% found just once. Study-wide findings and caveats: Cytomegalovirus association was listed for around 180 TCR beta chains. As confirmed in vitro, three CMV-associated chains were specific for CMV antigens.

Trimming took 2 bases from V and 1 from J, leaving 12 bases between them. CDR1 is SGDLS and CDR2 is YYNGEE in the germline V gene. The CDR3 has 15 residues. The sequence derives from a woman aged 25 to 45 in good health and CMV-seronegative. The chain has TRBV9 and TRBJ2-5, with unresolved D. Sequenced input: PBMCs. CDR3 loop: CASSVGTGPQETQYF. CDR3 DNA: TGTGCCAGCAGCGTGGGAACCGGGCCCCAAGAGACCCAGTACTTC.